These 3 T cell receptor beta chains were all obtained from the same sample, sequenced in a study of PD-L1 blockade in urothelial cancer. Sequencing was performed with immunoSEQ multiplex PCR; in TCRdb, only in-frame clones are kept and a portion is missing. The repertoire holds over 100,000 clones, with about 81% as singletons. As for time point: pretreatment peripheral blood. The sequenced sample was PBMCs, obtained around atezolizumab (anti-PD-L1) treatment. The receptors derive from a man aged 50-59 years with urothelial cancer.

This chain joins TRBV27 and TRBJ2-7; the match to TRBD1 covers 8 bases. V dropped 2 bases and J dropped 3; count of bases not matched to a gene: 3. The germline gives CDR1 MNHEY, CDR2 SMNVEV (reference sequence). This CDR3 has 14 residues. The CDR3 loop is CASSLGQGVYEQYF. DNA for the CDR3: TGTGCCAGCAGTTTAGGACAGGGCGTCTACGAGCAGTACTTC.

The CDR3, as DNA: TGTGCCAGTAGTATAGAGATTAGCGGGAGGGGCACAGATACGCAGTATTTT. Amino acid sequence: CASSIEISGRGTDTQYF. The chain recombines TRBV19 with TRBJ2-3; TRBD2 matches 11 bases. CDR1 and CDR2 from the germline V gene are LNHDA and SQIVND (reference sequence). CDR3 length equals 17 residues. Trimming at V came to 0 bases and at J to 1 base, leaving 3 bases not matched to a gene.

This chain connects TRBV5-4 to TRBJ2-7; 9 bases match TRBD1. The CDR3 has 14 amino acids. The germline V gene encodes CDR1 SGHNT and CDR2 YYREEE (reference sequence). The V gene end was trimmed by 4 bases and the J gene end by 4 bases; junction bases not matched to a gene: 6. Written as DNA, the CDR3 is TGTGCCAGCAGCGCCCGGACAGGGGTATACGAGCAGTACTTC. Amino acids: CASSARTGVYEQYF.